These T cell receptor beta chains were read from a single sample in a study of blood T cell repertoires in COVID-19. This table comes from immunoSEQ multiplex PCR, and its TCRdb copy is limited to in-frame clones, with some not included. This table has approximately 92,000 clones, about 80% appearing once. Sequencing was done on a sample of peripheral blood. The receptors here all came from an older man with acute or convalescent COVID-19. Both conserved end residues are part of each CDR3. D genes are given only for firm matches. For some rows the clone size is stated as once, few or many, or as a class when expanded; others skip it.

v_call,d_call,j_call,clone_size,cdr3_aa,cdr3_nt
TRBV24-1,TRBD2,TRBJ2-3,few,CATSDLGRGGTDTQYF,TGTGCCACCAGTGATTTAGGGCGGGGGGGCACAGATACGCAGTATTTT
TRBV30,TRBD2,TRBJ2-3,NA,CAWSATSVGDTQYF,TGTGCCTGGAGTGCGACTAGCGTAGGAGATACGCAGTATTTT
TRBV5-6,NA,TRBJ2-5,NA,CASSFPRGETQYF,TGTGCCAGCAGCTTTCCGCGGGGAGAGACCCAGTACTTC
TRBV19,TRBD2,TRBJ2-1,NA,CASSMRTSGNEQFF,TGTGCCAGTAGTATGAGGACTAGCGGAAATGAGCAGTTCTTC
TRBV12-5,NA,TRBJ2-1,NA,CASGPDSEAEQFF,TGTGCTAGTGGCCCAGACTCGGAGGCTGAGCAGTTCTTC
TRBV6-1,TRBD1,TRBJ1-2,NA,CASSEATGPNYGYTF,TGTGCCAGCAGTGAGGCGACAGGGCCTAACTATGGCTACACCTTC
TRBV19,NA,TRBJ2-3,NA,CASSARGPGPTSTDTQYF,TGTGCCAGTAGTGCTAGAGGGCCGGGTCCTACTAGCACAGATACGCAGTATTTT
TRBV28,TRBD1,TRBJ1-6,few,CASVTGQGISPLHF,TGTGCCAGCGTTACGGGACAGGGTATTTCACCCCTCCACTTT
TRBV27,NA,TRBJ1-5,once,CASRRQAYQPQHF,TGTGCCAGCAGGCGACAGGCCTATCAGCCCCAGCATTTT
TRBV5-1,NA,TRBJ1-4,NA,CASSLEREKLFF,TGCGCCAGCAGCTTGGAACGGGAAAAACTGTTTTTT
TRBV15,NA,TRBJ2-3,NA,CATRRERVSTDTQYF,TGTGCCACCAGAAGAGAACGGGTTTCAACAGATACGCAGTATTTT
TRBV19,NA,TRBJ2-7,NA,CASSRGDYEQYF,TGTGCCAGTAGTAGGGGGGACTACGAGCAGTACTTC
TRBV19,TRBD1,TRBJ1-2,NA,CASATRDSTYGYTF,TGTGCCAGTGCCACCCGGGACAGCACCTATGGCTACACCTTC
TRBV5-1,NA,TRBJ1-5,NA,CASSLLGVPQHF,TGCGCCAGCAGCTTGTTAGGGGTGCCCCAGCATTTT
TRBV6-6,NA,TRBJ2-5,few,CASSPDGETQYF,TGTGCCAGCAGCCCCGACGGGGAGACCCAGTACTTC
TRBV2,NA,TRBJ1-6,NA,CASRLQRRNSPLHF,TGTGCCAGCAGATTGCAGCGAAGAAATTCACCCCTCCACTTT
TRBV5-1,NA,TRBJ2-5,NA,CASRAEYSRGQETQYF,TGCGCCAGCAGAGCGGAGTACTCGAGAGGGCAAGAGACCCAGTACTTC
TRBV5-1,NA,TRBJ1-6,NA,CASSPGTSYSPLHF,TGCGCCAGCAGCCCCGGGACATCTTATTCACCCCTCCACTTT
TRBV29-1,TRBD2,TRBJ2-1,NA,CSVEEAGNEQFF,TGCAGCGTTGAAGAAGCGGGAAATGAGCAGTTCTTC
TRBV19,NA,TRBJ2-2,NA,CASRDSLGGELFF,TGTGCCAGTAGGGACAGTTTGGGCGGGGAGCTGTTTTTT